One and the same sample provided the 18 T cell receptor beta chains below, sequenced in a study of blood T cells in healthy people across ages. For the second PCR, which ran for about 6 to 11 cycles, a sample-barcoded 5' primer and a J-beta primer mix were used. TCRdb ran MiXCR on the 5' RACE reads and lists one entry per CDR3 protein. Of more than 700,000 distinct CDR3 sequences detected, roughly 53% appear once; the ten largest clones hold about 42%. Material: blood. These receptor sequences come from a man older than 75 in good health.

V and J are TRBV7-9 and TRBJ2-1, with D perhaps TRBD2 (5 bases). Germline lookup yields CDR1 SEHNR and CDR2 FQNEAQ (reference sequence). The CDR3 totals 16 residues. V lost 3 bases and J lost 9, with 21 bases in between. The CDR3 bases are TGTGCCAGCAGCTTTCGAGAGGGCCCCCAATGGATTGAGCAGTTCTTC. This translates into CASSFREGPQWIEQFF.

Only a few counts were recorded for this clonotype. The chain employs TRBV21-1 and TRBJ1-1. TRBV21-1 is an annotated pseudogene. The CDR3 runs 16 residues. This CDR3 reads CASSYRLSRADTEAFF. In DNA, the CDR3 is TGTGCCAGCAGCTATAGGTTAAGCAGGGCCGACACTGAAGCTTTCTTT.

V usage is TRBV15 and J usage is TRBJ2-1; D gene ambiguous. V was cut by 5 bases and J by 0 bases, with 14 bases left in between. Germline loops: CDR1 LNHNV, CDR2 YYDKDF (reference sequence). The CDR3 covers 16 residues. The CDR3: CATSGLQRNSYNEQFF. CDR3 nucleotides: TGTGCCACCAGCGGCCTGCAGCGAAACTCCTACAATGAGCAGTTCTTC.

In this sample, this clonotype turned up a few times. The chain combines TRBV5-1 with TRBJ2-7; possible D gene TRBD2, 6 bases. The CDR3 contains 16 residues. V lost 1 base and J 2 bases, leaving 16 bases between the germline ends. Looked up from germline, CDR1 is SGHRS and CDR2 is YFSETQ. Written as DNA, the CDR3 is TGCGCCAGCAGCTTGCGGGGGTTCGGGGAACCCTACGAGCAGTACTTC. Protein: CASSLRGFGEPYEQYF. Together with reference TRBV5-1 and TRBJ2-7, the CDR3 gives the full variable domain: KAGVTQTPRYLIKTRGQQVTLSCSPISGHRSVSWYQQTPGQGLQFLFEYFSETQRNKGNFPGRFSGRQFSNSRSEMNVSTLELGDSALYLCASSLRGFGEPYEQYFGPGTRLTVT.

V is TRBV4-2 and J is TRBJ2-3; D remains ambiguous. The CDR3 has 17 residues. The ends were cut back, 0 bases at V and 8 bases at J, with 21 bases in the middle. Germline CDR1 LGHNA, CDR2 YNFKEQ. Here the CDR3 reads CASSQDPTTGLVGTQYF. CDR3 DNA sequence: TGTGCCAGCAGCCAAGATCCCACAACCGGCCTTGTAGGTACGCAGTATTTT.

This clonotype was detected many times. The genes are TRBV29-1 and TRBJ2-5, with D possibly being TRBD2 (6 bases). This CDR3 is built from 12 residues. Germline values: CDR1 SQVTM, CDR2 ANQGSEA. V was pared by 4 bases and J by 5 bases, with 11 bases between. The CDR3 here is CSVARGTETQYF. DNA for the CDR3: TGCAGCGTTGCGCGGGGCACGGAGACCCAGTACTTC.

This sequence joins TRBV25-1 and TRBJ1-2; D remains unclear. The germline CDR1 and CDR2 sequences are MGHDK and SYGVNS. The ends were cut back, 5 bases at V and 8 bases at J, with 15 bases in the middle. The CDR3 has 13 amino acids. The CDR3 here is CASSTAETRGYTF. CDR3 nucleotide sequence: TGTGCCAGCAGTACGGCAGAGACAAGAGGCTACACCTTC.

This chain's CDR3 is CASTSYQPQHF. For the CDR3, the DNA is TGTGCCAGCACGAGTTATCAGCCCCAGCATTTT. This sequence joins TRBV6-1 and TRBJ1-5; no definite D call. From germline, CDR1 is MNHNS and CDR2 SASEGT. The CDR3 loop spans 11 amino acids. V was pared by 7 bases and J by 5 bases, with 6 bases between.

V gene TRBV3-1 combines with J gene TRBJ1-2, with D maybe TRBD1 (6 bases). The germline V gene has CDR1 LGHDT and CDR2 YNNKEL (reference sequence). V dropped 1 base and J dropped 7 bases, with 13 bases sitting between them. The CDR3 length is 14 residues. CDR3 DNA: TGTGCCAGCAGCCAAGGGCAGGGGAAGGGTGGCTACACCTTC. Translating it yields CASSQGQGKGGYTF.

V gene TRBV20-1 combines with J gene TRBJ2-6; D could derive from TRBD1 or TRBD2 (5 bases each). The V gene lost 1 base and the J gene lost 1 base, with 8 bases spanning the gap. Germline V gives CDR1 DFQATT, CDR2 SNEGSKA (reference sequence). CDR3 length: 15 residues. The CDR3 loop reads CSARGGGSGANVLTF. The CDR3, as DNA: TGCAGTGCTAGAGGTGGGGGATCTGGGGCCAACGTCCTGACTTTC.

This chain uses TRBV7-9 with TRBJ2-3; the D gene is possibly TRBD1 (6 bases). The V gene lost 5 bases and the J gene lost 4 bases, with 10 bases spanning the gap. Per germline, CDR1 SEHNR and CDR2 FQNEAQ (reference sequence). The CDR3 extends over 13 amino acids. CDR3 nucleotides: TGTGCCAGCAGCCAGGACAGCGCAGATACGCAGTATTTT. It translates to CASSQDSADTQYF.

This chain connects TRBV7-2 to TRBJ2-7; no clear D gene. There are 13 residues in the CDR3. V was cut by 5 bases and J by 6 bases, with 14 bases left in between. Germline values: CDR1 SGHTA, CDR2 FQGNSA. CDR3 nucleotide sequence: TGTGCCAGCAGCCGCACGTTGTGGGTCGAGCAGTACTTC. Translated: CASSRTLWVEQYF.

This clonotype has a count of ten or more. The V and J genes are TRBV29-1 and TRBJ2-7; 9 bases line up with TRBD1. V lost 7 bases and J lost 7; bases outside the gene matches: 17. The CDR3 spans 15 residues. CDR1 and CDR2 (germline): SQVTM, ANQGSEA. CDR3 sequence (DNA): TGCAGCGCCTCTGGGTCCGGGACAGGGACTGGGGAGCAGTACTTC. As protein: CSASGSGTGTGEQYF.

This chain joins TRBV7-9 and TRBJ2-7; D is possibly TRBD1 (7 bases). The closer fit of TRBJ2-5 to the DNA end suggests the J call may be wrong. The germline V gene has CDR1 SEHNR and CDR2 FQNEAQ (reference sequence). The CDR3 runs 14 residues. CDR3 nucleotide sequence: TGTGCCAGCAGCTCAGGGGGGCGAGGAGAGACCCAGTACTTC. This translates into CASSSGGRGETQYF.

The chain couples TRBV24-1 to TRBJ2-1; possibly TRBD1 for D (6 bases). The J call may be wrong; the DNA end is better matched by TRBJ2-7. The CDR3 loop spans 16 amino acids. Germline V gene sequence: CDR1 KGHDR, CDR2 SFDVKD. The CDR3 spells CATSDVQGNSYNEQYF. CDR3 coding DNA: TGTGCCACCAGTGATGTACAGGGAAACTCCTACAATGAGCAGTACTTC.

The chain employs TRBV28 and TRBJ1-4; tentative D call: TRBD1 (5 bases). CDR1 is MDHEN and CDR2 is SYDVKM in the germline V gene. The CDR3 has 14 amino acids. V lost 6 bases to trimming and J lost 0 bases, with 8 bases between them. The CDR3 sequence: CASRPGTTNEKLFF. DNA for the CDR3: TGTGCCAGCAGACCAGGGACAACTAATGAAAAACTGTTTTTT.

The chain joins TRBV10-3 to TRBJ2-7; D remains ambiguous. The germline V and J ends were trimmed by 6 bases and 0 bases, with 12 bases remaining between them. Per the germline V gene, CDR1 is ENHRY and CDR2 is SYGVKD. The CDR3 consists of 14 residues. In nucleotides, the CDR3 is TGTGCCATCAGAGAGAGGCTGAGCTCCTACGAGCAGTACTTC. Protein sequence: CAIRERLSSYEQYF.

Concerning this clonotype: Compared with germline, one end of the junction differs, possibly owing to a read error. The rearrangement links TRBV20-1 to TRBJ2-1; either TRBD1 or TRBD2 may supply D (5 bases each). The CDR3 length is 13 residues. Germline CDR1 and CDR2: DFQATT and SNEGSKA (reference sequence). Here the CDR3 reads CSARGDSCNEQFF. Here the CDR3 DNA reads TGCAGTGCTAGGGGGGATTCCTGCAATGAGCAGTTCTTC.